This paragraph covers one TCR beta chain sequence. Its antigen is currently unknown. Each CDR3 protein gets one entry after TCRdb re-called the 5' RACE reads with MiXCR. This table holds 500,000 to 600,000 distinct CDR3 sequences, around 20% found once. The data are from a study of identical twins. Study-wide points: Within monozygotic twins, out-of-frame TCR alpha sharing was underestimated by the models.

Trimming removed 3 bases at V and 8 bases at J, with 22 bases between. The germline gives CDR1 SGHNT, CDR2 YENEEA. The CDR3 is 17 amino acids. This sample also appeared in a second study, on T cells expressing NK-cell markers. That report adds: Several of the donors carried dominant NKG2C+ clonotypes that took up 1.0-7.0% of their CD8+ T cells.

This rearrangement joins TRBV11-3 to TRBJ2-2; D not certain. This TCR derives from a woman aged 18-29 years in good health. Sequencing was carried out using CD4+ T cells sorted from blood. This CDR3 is CASSFRSGPTFLGELFF. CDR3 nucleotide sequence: TGTGCCAGCAGCTTTAGATCCGGCCCCACCTTTCTGGGGGAGCTGTTTTTT.